The source of this T cell receptor beta chain is a study of blood T cell repertoires in COVID-19. Under the authors' procedure: Estimation of nucleated cell counts was performed using reference gene primer amplification. Assay used: immunoSEQ multiplex PCR; TCRdb lists only in-frame clones, some missing. The V and J calls and clone size were taken over from that table, and D and trimming were inferred from the DNA. The sample consists of about 130,000 clones, almost 70% of them appearing once. This CDR3 contains 17 residues. V lost 4 bases, J lost 0 bases, and 6 bases stayed unmatched. CDR1 KGHDR and CDR2 SFDVKD come from the germline V gene. This clone has only one observation.

Sequencing used peripheral blood. This clonotype was sampled from a woman aged 70 to 79 with acute or convalescent COVID-19. The chain joins TRBV24-1 to TRBJ1-5; the match to TRBD1 covers 9 bases. CDR3 loop: CATSDSTGGYSNQPQHF. As DNA, the CDR3 is TGTGCCACCAGTGACTCTACAGGGGGCTATAGCAATCAGCCCCAGCATTTT.